This T cell receptor beta chain derives from a study of Ad26.COV2.S vaccination and SARS-CoV-2 variants. Study overall: Participants got Ad26.COV2.S intramuscularly, once or twice 56 days apart. Study findings and constraints: Among vaccine recipients, spike-specific TCR breadth exceeded that of placebo recipients.

The treatment denotes: around 19 received Ad26.COV2.S at low or high dose, single or two shots; about 5 received placebo; per-sample allocation not given. Material that was analyzed had been drawn on day 63 after the first vaccine or placebo injection. Whoever gave the sample was an adult aged 18-55 years in Boston. The CDR3 length is 15 residues. V was pared by 2 bases and J by 1 base, with 12 bases between. Germline V gene data show CDR1 as GTSNPN and CDR2 as SVGIG (reference sequence). Details on this clone: The antigen remains unidentified.

Only in-frame clones appear in the TCRdb table, and some are missing; sequencing was by immunoSEQ multiplex PCR. This table has a few hundred thousand clones, roughly 84% appearing once. Sample: peripheral blood, taken in a trial of Ad26.COV2.S vaccine versus placebo. The chain employs TRBV30 and TRBJ2-1; D unclear. This TCR came from a person aged 18-60 years who received the Ad26.COV2.S COVID-19 vaccine or a placebo. CDR3 loop: CAWSNPEESYNEQFF. CDR3 in DNA: TGTGCCTGGAGTAACCCGGAAGAGTCCTACAATGAGCAGTTCTTC.